The 17 T cell receptor beta chains in this list originate from one sample, sequenced in a study of early T cells in non-severe SARS-CoV-2 infection. Via MiXCR, TCRdb re-called the 5' RACE reads, giving one row per CDR3 protein. Seen here are tens of thousands of distinct CDR3 sequences, about 6.1% observed once, and the top ten hold 5.5% to 6%. The sequencing here drew on whole blood, taken at baseline. These receptors all stem from an adult who was a healthcare worker with PCR-confirmed SARS-CoV-2 infection or an uninfected control (not recorded which).

With regard to this clonotype: Possible read error: a much larger clone is one base away. The V and J genes are TRBV5-1 and TRBJ2-3; D perhaps matches TRBD2 (7 bases). Germline V gene lookup returns CDR1 SGHRS and CDR2 YFSETQ. The CDR3 is 14 amino acids. V was shortened by 2 bases and J by 7 bases, with 14 bases between the two germline ends. The CDR3 sequence: CASSFPAGAYTQYF. The CDR3 nucleotides read TGCGCCAGCAGCTTCCCGGCGGGGGCATATACGCAGTATTTT.

This clonotype was seen ten or more times. V usage is TRBV24-1 and J usage is TRBJ2-5; D is possibly TRBD1 (5 bases). The CDR3 is 14 amino acids. CDR1 is KGHDR, CDR2 SFDVKD, per germline. V was pared by 5 bases and J by 7 bases, with 16 bases between. The CDR3 sequence: CATSAPVSRATQYF. CDR3 nucleotides: TGTGCCACCAGTGCCCCAGTTTCCAGGGCGACCCAGTACTTC.

This clonotype was counted at least ten times. The chain uses TRBV7-2 and TRBJ2-5; unclear D gene. CDR3 length equals 15 residues. CDR1 and CDR2 from the germline V gene are SGHTA and FQGNSA. The V end lost 5 bases, the J end lost 4 bases, and 17 bases lay between the germline ends. The CDR3 loop is CASSRRRTLLETQYF. In nucleotides, the CDR3 is TGTGCCAGCAGCCGGAGACGGACCCTCCTAGAGACCCAGTACTTC.

This clonotype was seen ten or more times. The rearrangement joins TRBV7-2 to TRBJ1-1, with 7 bases identical to TRBD1. V was pared by 1 base and J by 8 bases, with 10 bases of the junction left unmatched. The CDR3 covers 15 residues. Germline assignment: CDR1 SGHTA and CDR2 FQGNSA. DNA of the CDR3: TGTGCCAGCAGCTTAGTCTTAGGGGGCGATTTCGAAGCTTTCTTT. Translated, it gives CASSLVLGGDFEAFF.

Regarding this clonotype: The junction does not match germline at one end; this may be a read error. This chain joins TRBV7-3 and TRBJ2-2; no definite D call. This CDR3 spans 13 amino acids. From germline, CDR1 is SGHTA and CDR2 FQGTGA. This chain's CDR3 is CASSSDNIGELFF. The CDR3 DNA reads TGTGCCAGCAGCTCAGACAACATCGGGGAGCTGTTTTTT.

This clonotype was seen ten or more times. J is TRBJ1-2 and V is TRBV9; unclear D gene. Trimming cost V 2 bases and J 2 bases, with 10 bases left between them. The CDR3 loop spans 14 amino acids. CDR1 and CDR2 (germline): SGDLS, YYNGEE. The CDR3 region has the DNA TGTGCCAGCAGCGTCGTTCAGGAGAACTATGGCTACACCTTC. Protein sequence: CASSVVQENYGYTF. Based on the CDR3 plus reference TRBV9 and TRBJ1-2, the full variable domain is DSGVTQTPKHLITATGQRVTLRCSPRSGDLSVYWYQQSLDQGLQFLIQYYNGEERAKGNILERFSAQQFPDLHSELNLSSLELGDSALYFCASSVVQENYGYTFGSGTRLTVV.

This clonotype was recorded many times. V gene TRBV7-8 combines with J gene TRBJ1-1; D is possibly TRBD1 (5 bases). The CDR3 loop spans 13 amino acids. From germline, CDR1 is SGHVS and CDR2 FQNEAQ. V lost 5 bases and J 1 base, leaving 8 bases between the germline ends. In DNA form, the CDR3 reads TGTGCCAGCAGCAAAGACAGGAACACTGAAGCTTTCTTT. This gives the protein CASSKDRNTEAFF.

This clonotype was observed a few times. The CDR3 loop is CASSVGTDIQPQHF. In DNA form, the CDR3 reads TGCGCCAGCAGCGTCGGGACGGATATTCAGCCCCAGCATTTT. V is TRBV5-1 and J is TRBJ1-5; a possible D gene is TRBD1 (5 bases). CDR1 and CDR2 (germline): SGHRS, YFSETQ. Trimming stripped 4 bases from V and 6 bases from J, with 14 bases between. The CDR3 has 14 residues.

This clonotype was observed a handful of times. The chain combines TRBV10-3 with TRBJ2-7, with 11 bases fitting TRBD1. Germline values: CDR1 ENHRY, CDR2 SYGVKD. V lost 6 bases to trimming and J lost 6 bases; unmatched junction nucleotides: 7. This CDR3 is 14 amino acids long. CDR3 amino acids: CAIRNQDRGREQYF. CDR3 DNA: TGTGCCATCAGGAACCAGGACAGGGGGCGCGAGCAGTACTTC.

The CDR3 DNA reads TGCGCCAGCAGCACGGGACTAGCGGCTAGCACAGATACGCAGTATTTT. It encodes CASSTGLAASTDTQYF. The chain recombines TRBV5-1 with TRBJ2-3; 11 nucleotides align to TRBD2. The CDR3 is 16 amino acids. The V gene end was trimmed by 4 bases and the J gene end by 0 bases; junction bases not matched to a gene: 4. CDR1 is SGHRS, CDR2 YFSETQ, per germline.

This clonotype occurred many times. J is TRBJ2-3 and V is TRBV6-5, with 9 bases that match TRBD2. Germline V gene lookup returns CDR1 MNHEY and CDR2 SVGAGI. The CDR3 extends over 17 amino acids. After removal of 0 bases from V and 4 bases from J, the junction contained 8 bases not matched to a gene. CDR3 DNA sequence: TGTGCCAGCAGTTACTCGATAGGCGGGGGGGTAGCAGATACGCAGTATTTT. This encodes CASSYSIGGGVADTQYF.

J is TRBJ2-5 and V is TRBV7-2; no clear D. Trimming took 3 bases from V and 1 from J, leaving 6 bases between them. CDR3 length: 13 residues. The germline gives CDR1 SGHTA, CDR2 FQGNSA. The CDR3 region has the DNA TGTGCCAGCAGCTTCAGTATCCAAGAGACCCAGTACTTC. Translation gives CASSFSIQETQYF.

J is TRBJ1-1 and V is TRBV12-2; no DNA check was done on the table's D call, TRBD1. TRBV12-2 is termed a pseudogene. The length of the CDR3 is 17 residues. CDR3 sequence reads: CASRLGDRGKVNTEAFF. CDR3 bases: TGTGCAAGTCGCTTAGGGGACAGGGGGAAGGTGAACACTGAAGCTTTCTTT.

This clonotype was seen many times. The chain recombines TRBV7-2 with TRBJ2-1, with D maybe TRBD2 (6 bases). V lost 4 bases, J lost 0 bases, and 19 bases lay in between. Germline CDR1 reads SGHTA; CDR2 reads FQGNSA. This CDR3 comprises 18 residues. CDR3 sequence: CASSSRLGLPSSYNEQFF. CDR3 coding DNA: TGTGCCAGCAGCTCCCGCTTGGGACTGCCGAGCTCCTACAATGAGCAGTTCTTC.

This clonotype was observed many times. The chain carries TRBV20-1 and TRBJ2-1, with D perhaps TRBD1 (5 bases). Germline V CDR1 and CDR2: DFQATT, SNEGSKA (reference sequence). V gave up 0 bases and J gave up 9 bases, with 18 bases separating them. The CDR3 contains 15 residues. The CDR3 spells CSARDRWAGSVEQFF. As DNA, the CDR3 is TGCAGTGCTAGAGATAGGTGGGCAGGGTCGGTTGAGCAGTTCTTC.

The chain combines TRBV4-1 with TRBJ1-5, with TRBD1 matching over 7 bases. The CDR3 runs 17 residues. V lost 0 bases and J lost 1; bases outside the gene matches: 6. CDR1 and CDR2 (germline): MGHRA, YSYEKL. The CDR3 nucleotides are TGCGCCAGCAGCCAAGATACCGACAGGGTCAGCAATCAGCCCCAGCATTTT. This encodes CASSQDTDRVSNQPQHF.

In this sample, this clonotype turned up many times. The chain links TRBV7-2 to TRBJ2-3, with D unresolved. V lost 0 bases to trimming and J lost 1 base, with 14 bases between them. This CDR3 spans 17 amino acids. The germline gives CDR1 SGHTA, CDR2 FQGNSA. This chain's CDR3 is CASSLAASRWGTDTQYF. CDR3 in DNA: TGTGCCAGCAGCTTAGCAGCCAGCAGGTGGGGCACAGATACGCAGTATTTT.